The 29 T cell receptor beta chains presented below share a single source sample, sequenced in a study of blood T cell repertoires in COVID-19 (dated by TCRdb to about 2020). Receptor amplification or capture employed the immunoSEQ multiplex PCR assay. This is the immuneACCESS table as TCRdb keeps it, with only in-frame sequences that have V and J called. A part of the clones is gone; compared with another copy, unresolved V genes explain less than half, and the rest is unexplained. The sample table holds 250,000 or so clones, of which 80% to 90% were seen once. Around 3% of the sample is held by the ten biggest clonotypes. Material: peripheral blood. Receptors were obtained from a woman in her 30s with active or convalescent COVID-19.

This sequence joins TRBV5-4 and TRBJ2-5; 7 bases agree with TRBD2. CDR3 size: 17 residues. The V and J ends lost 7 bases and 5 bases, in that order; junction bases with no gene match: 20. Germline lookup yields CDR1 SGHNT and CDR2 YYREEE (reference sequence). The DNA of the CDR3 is TGTGCCAGCGGGAAGCTTGAGCGAACGGGGGGTCGGGAGACCCAGTACTTC. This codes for CASGKLERTGGRETQYF.

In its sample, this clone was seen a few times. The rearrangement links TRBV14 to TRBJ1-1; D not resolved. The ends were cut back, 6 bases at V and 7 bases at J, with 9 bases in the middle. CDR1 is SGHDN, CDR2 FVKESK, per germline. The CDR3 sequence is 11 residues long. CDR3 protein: CASSEKLEAFF. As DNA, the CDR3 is TGTGCCAGCAGTGAAAAGCTTGAAGCTTTCTTT. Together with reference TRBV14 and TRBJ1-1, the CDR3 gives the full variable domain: EAGVTQFPSHSVIEKGQTVTLRCDPISGHDNLYWYRRVMGKEIKFLLHFVKESKQDESGMPNNRFLAERTGGTYSTLKVQPAELEDSGVYFCASSEKLEAFFGQGTRLTVV.

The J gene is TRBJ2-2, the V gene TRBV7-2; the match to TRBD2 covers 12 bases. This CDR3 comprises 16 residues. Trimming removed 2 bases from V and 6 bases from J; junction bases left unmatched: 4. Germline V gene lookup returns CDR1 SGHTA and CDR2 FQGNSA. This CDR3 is CASSLRLAGGAGELFF. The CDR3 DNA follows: TGTGCCAGCAGCTTACGGCTAGCGGGGGGGGCCGGGGAGCTGTTTTTT.

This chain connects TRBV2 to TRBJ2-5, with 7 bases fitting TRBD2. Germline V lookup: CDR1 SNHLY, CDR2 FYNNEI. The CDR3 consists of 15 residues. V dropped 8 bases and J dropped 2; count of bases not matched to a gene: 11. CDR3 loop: CASAWTGGRQETQYF. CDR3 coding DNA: TGTGCCAGCGCCTGGACTGGCGGGAGACAAGAGACCCAGTACTTC.

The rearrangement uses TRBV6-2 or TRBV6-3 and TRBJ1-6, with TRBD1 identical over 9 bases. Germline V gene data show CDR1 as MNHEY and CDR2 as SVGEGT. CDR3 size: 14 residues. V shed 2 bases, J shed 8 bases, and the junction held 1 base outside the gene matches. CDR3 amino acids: CASSYDRGDSPLHF. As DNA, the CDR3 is TGTGCCAGCAGTTACGACAGGGGGGATTCACCCCTCCACTTT.

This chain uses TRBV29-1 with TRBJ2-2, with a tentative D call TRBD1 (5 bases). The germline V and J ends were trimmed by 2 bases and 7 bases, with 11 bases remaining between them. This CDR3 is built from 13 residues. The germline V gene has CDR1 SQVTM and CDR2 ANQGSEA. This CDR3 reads CSVELAGIGELFF. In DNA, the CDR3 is TGCAGCGTTGAATTAGCAGGGATCGGGGAGCTGTTTTTT.

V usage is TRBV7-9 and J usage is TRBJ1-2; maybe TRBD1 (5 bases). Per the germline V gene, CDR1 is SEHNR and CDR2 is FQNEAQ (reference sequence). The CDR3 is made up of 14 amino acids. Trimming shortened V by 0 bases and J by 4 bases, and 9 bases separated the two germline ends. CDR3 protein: CASSLAGASYGYTF. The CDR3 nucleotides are TGTGCCAGCAGCTTAGCAGGGGCTTCCTATGGCTACACCTTC.

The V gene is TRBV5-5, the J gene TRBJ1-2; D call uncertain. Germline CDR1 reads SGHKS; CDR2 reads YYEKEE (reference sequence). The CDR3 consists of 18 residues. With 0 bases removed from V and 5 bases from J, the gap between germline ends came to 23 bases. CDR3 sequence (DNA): TGTGCCAGCAGCTTGGTGGCATTGAGCCCAGGTGCTACTTATGGCTACACCTTC. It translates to CASSLVALSPGATYGYTF.

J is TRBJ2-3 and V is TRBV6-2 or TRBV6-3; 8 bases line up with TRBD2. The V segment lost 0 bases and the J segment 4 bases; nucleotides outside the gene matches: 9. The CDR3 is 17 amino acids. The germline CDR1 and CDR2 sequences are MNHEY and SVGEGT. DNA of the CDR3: TGTGCCAGCAGTTACTCGTCGGGTAGCGGGGAGGCAGATACGCAGTATTTT. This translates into CASSYSSGSGEADTQYF.

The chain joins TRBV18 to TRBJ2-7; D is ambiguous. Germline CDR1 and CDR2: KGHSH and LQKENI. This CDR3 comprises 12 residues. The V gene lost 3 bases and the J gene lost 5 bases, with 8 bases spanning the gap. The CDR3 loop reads CASSPSRNEQYF. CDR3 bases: TGTGCCAGCTCACCCTCCAGAAACGAGCAGTACTTC. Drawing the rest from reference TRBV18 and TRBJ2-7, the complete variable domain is NAGVMQNPRHLVRRRGQEARLRCSPMKGHSHVYWYRQLPEEGLKFMVYLQKENIIDESGMPKERFSAEFPKEGPSILRIQQVVRGDSAAYFCASSPSRNEQYFGPGTRLTVT.

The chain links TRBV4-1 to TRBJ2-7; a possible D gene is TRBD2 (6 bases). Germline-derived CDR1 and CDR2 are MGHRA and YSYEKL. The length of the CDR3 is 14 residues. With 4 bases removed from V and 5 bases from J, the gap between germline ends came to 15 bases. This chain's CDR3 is CASSRVGGFDEQYF. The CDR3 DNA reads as TGCGCCAGCAGCCGAGTGGGAGGTTTTGACGAGCAGTACTTC.

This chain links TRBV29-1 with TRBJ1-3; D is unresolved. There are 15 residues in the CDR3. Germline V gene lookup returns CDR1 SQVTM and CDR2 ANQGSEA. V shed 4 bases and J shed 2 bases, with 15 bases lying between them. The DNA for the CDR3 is TGCAGCGTTGGGGGAGGGAAGCGGACTGGAAACACCATATATTTT. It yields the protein CSVGGGKRTGNTIYF.

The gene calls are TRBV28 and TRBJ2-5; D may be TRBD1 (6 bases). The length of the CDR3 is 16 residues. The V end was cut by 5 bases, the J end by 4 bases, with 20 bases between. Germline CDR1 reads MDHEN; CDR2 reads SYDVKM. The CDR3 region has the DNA TGTGCCAGCAGTACCCCCCTAGGACAGCGGACAGAGACCCAGTACTTC. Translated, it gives CASSTPLGQRTETQYF.

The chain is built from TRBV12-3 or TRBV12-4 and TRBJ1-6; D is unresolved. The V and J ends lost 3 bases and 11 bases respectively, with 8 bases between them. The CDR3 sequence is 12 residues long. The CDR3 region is CASSFLAAPLHF. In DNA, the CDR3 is TGTGCCAGCAGTTTTTTGGCGGCACCCCTCCACTTT.

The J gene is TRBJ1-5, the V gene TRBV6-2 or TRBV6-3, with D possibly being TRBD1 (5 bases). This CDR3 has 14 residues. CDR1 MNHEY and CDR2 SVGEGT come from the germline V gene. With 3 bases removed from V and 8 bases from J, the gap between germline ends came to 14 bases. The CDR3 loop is CASSYGAGKEPQHF. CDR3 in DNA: TGTGCCAGCAGTTATGGGGCAGGGAAGGAGCCCCAGCATTTT.

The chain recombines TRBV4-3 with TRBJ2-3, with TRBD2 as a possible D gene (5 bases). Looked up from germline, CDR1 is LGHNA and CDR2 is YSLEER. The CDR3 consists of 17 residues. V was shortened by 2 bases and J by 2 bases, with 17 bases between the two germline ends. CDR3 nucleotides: TGCGCCAGCAGCCAATATTACCGGGGTCAAAACACAGATACGCAGTATTTT. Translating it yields CASSQYYRGQNTDTQYF.

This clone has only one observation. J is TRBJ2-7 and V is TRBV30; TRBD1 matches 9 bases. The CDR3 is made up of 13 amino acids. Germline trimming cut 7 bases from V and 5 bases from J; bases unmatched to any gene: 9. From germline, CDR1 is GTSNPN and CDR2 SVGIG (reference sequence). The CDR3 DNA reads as TGTGCCTATCACAGGGGGCTTATGGACGAGCAGTACTTC. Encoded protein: CAYHRGLMDEQYF. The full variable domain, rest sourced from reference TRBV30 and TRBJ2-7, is SQTIHQWPATLVQPVGSPLSLECTVEGTSNPNLYWYRQAAGRGLQLLFYSVGIGQISSEVPQNLSASRPQDRQFILSSKKLLLSDSGFYLCAYHRGLMDEQYFGPGTRLTVT.

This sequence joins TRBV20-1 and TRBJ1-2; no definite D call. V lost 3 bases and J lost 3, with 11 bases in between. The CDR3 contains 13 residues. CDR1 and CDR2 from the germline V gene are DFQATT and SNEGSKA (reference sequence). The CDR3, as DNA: TGCAGTGCTAGTTATCCCCAGGACTATGGCTACACCTTC. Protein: CSASYPQDYGYTF.

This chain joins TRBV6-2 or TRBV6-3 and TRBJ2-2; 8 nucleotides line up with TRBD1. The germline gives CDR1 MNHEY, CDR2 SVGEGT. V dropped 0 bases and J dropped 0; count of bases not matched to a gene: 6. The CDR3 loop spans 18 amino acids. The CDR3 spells CASSYSGWDRTNTGELFF. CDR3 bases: TGTGCCAGCAGTTACTCCGGATGGGACAGGACGAACACCGGGGAGCTGTTTTTT.

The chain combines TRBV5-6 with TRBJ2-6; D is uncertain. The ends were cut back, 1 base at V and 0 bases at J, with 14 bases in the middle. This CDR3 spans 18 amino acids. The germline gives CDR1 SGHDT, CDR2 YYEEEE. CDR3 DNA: TGTGCCAGCAGCTTGAGAGCAGGTTTCGCCTCTGGGGCCAACGTCCTGACTTTC. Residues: CASSLRAGFASGANVLTF.

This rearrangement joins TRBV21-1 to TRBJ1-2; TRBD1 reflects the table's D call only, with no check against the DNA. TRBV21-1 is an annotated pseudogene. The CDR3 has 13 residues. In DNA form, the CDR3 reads TGTGCCAGCAGCAAAGCCGTGGGCAATGGCTACACCTTC. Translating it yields CASSKAVGNGYTF.

The chain's CDR3 is CASSYGTGNYGYTF. Here the CDR3 DNA reads TGTGCCAGCAGTTATGGGACAGGAAACTATGGCTACACCTTC. This chain joins TRBV6-5 and TRBJ1-2, with 8 positions matching TRBD1. Germline lookup yields CDR1 MNHEY and CDR2 SVGAGI. The CDR3 is made up of 14 amino acids. Losses at the gene ends were 3 bases for V and 2 bases for J; bases not matched to a gene: 2.

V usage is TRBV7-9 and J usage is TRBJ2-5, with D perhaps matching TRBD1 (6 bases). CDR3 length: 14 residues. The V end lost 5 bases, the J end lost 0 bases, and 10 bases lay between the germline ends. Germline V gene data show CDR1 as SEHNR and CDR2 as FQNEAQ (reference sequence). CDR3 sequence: CASSTTGNQETQYF. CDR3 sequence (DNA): TGTGCCAGCAGCACTACAGGGAACCAAGAGACCCAGTACTTC.

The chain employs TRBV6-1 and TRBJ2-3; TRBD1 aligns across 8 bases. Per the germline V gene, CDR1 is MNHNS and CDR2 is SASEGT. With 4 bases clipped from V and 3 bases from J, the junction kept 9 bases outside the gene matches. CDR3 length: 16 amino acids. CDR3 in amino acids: CASSGWQGAGTDTQYF. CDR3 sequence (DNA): TGTGCCAGCAGTGGTTGGCAGGGGGCTGGGACAGATACGCAGTATTTT.

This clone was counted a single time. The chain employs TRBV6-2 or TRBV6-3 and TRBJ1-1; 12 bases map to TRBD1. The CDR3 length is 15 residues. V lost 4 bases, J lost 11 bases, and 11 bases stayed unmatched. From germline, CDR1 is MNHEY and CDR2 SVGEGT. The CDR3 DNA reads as TGTGCCAGCAGTTCCGCCGGGACAGGGGGCTTGTGGGCTTTCTTT. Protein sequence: CASSSAGTGGLWAFF.

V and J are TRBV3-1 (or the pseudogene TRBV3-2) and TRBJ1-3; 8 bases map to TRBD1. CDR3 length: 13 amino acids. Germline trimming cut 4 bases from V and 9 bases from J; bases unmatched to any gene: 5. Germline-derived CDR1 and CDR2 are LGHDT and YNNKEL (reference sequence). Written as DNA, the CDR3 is TGTGCCAGCAGCCCAGGACAGGGTGCCACCATATATTTT. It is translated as CASSPGQGATIYF.

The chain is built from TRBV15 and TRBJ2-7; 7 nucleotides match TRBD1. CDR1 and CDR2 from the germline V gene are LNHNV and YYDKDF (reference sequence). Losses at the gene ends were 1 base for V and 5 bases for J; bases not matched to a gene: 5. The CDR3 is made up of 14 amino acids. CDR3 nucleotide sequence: TGTGCCACCAGCAGAGGCAACAGGGGACACGAGCAGTACTTC. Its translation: CATSRGNRGHEQYF.

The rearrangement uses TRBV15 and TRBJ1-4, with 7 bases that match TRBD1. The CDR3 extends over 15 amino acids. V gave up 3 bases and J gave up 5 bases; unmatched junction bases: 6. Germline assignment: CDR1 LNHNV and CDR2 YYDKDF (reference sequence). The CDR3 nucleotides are TGTGCCACCAGCAGCGGGACAGCCTTGAATGAAAAACTGTTTTTT. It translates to CATSSGTALNEKLFF.

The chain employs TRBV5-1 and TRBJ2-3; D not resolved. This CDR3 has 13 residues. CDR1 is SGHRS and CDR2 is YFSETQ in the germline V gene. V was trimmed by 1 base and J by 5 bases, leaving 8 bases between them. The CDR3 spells CASSLTQVDTQYF. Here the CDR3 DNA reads TGCGCCAGCAGCTTGACTCAGGTAGATACGCAGTATTTT.